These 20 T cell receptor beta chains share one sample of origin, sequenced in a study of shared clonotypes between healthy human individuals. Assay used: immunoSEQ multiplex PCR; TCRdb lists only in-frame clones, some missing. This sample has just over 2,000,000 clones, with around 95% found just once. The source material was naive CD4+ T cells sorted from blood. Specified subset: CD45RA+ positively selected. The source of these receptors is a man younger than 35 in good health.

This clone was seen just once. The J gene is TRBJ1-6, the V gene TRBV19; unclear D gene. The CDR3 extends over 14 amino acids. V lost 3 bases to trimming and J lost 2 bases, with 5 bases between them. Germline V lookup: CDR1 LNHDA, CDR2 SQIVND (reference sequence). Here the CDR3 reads CASSMSAYNSPLHF. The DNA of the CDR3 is TGTGCCAGTAGTATGTCAGCCTATAATTCACCCCTCCACTTT.

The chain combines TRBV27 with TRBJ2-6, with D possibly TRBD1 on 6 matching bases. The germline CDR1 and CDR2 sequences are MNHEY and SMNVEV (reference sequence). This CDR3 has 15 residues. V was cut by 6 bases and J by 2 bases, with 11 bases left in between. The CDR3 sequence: CASRPQGAGANVLTF. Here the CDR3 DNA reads TGTGCCAGCAGACCACAGGGTGCTGGGGCCAACGTCCTGACTTTC.

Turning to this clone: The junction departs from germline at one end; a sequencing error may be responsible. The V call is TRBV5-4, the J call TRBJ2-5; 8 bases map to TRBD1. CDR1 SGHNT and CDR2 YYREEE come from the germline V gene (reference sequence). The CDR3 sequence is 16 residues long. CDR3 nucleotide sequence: TGTGCCAGCAGCTTGGTGTCAGGGGGCGATCAAGTGACCCAGTACTTC. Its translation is CASSLVSGGDQVTQYF.

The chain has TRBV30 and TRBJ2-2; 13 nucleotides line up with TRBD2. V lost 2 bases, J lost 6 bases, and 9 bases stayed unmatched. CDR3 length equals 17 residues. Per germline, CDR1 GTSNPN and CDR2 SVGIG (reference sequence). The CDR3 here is CAWSPTRTSGSPGELFF. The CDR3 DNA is TGTGCCTGGAGTCCAACCCGGACTAGCGGGAGTCCCGGGGAGCTGTTTTTT.

The CDR3 DNA follows: TGTGCCATCAGCCGAGACGGGTACGAGCAGTACTTC. Its translation: CAISRDGYEQYF. The V call is TRBV10-3, the J call TRBJ2-7; no definite D call. Trimming stripped 6 bases from V and 4 bases from J, with 10 bases between. Germline V lookup: CDR1 ENHRY, CDR2 SYGVKD. There are 12 residues in the CDR3.

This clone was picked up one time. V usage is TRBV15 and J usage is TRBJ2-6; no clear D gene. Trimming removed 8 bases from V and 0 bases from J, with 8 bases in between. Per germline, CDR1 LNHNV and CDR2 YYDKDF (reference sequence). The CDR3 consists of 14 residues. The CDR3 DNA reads TGTGCCACCGGCGATTTCTCTGGGGCCAACGTCCTGACTTTC. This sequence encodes CATGDFSGANVLTF.

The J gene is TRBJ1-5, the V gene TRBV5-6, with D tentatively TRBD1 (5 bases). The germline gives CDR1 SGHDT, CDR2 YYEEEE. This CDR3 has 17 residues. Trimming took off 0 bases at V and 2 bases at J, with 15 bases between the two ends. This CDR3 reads CASSLETGESGNQPQHF. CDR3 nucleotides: TGTGCCAGCAGCTTGGAGACGGGGGAATCAGGCAATCAGCCCCAGCATTTT. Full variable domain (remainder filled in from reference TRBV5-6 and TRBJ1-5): DAGVTQSPTHLIKTRGQQVTLRCSPKSGHDTVSWYQQALGQGPQFIFQYYEEEERQRGNFPDRFSGHQFPNYSSELNVNALLLGDSALYLCASSLETGESGNQPQHFGDGTRLSIL.

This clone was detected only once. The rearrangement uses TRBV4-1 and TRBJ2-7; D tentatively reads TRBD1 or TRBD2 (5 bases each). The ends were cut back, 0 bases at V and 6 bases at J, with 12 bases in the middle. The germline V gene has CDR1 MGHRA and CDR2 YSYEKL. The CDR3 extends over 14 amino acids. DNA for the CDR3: TGCGCCAGCAGCCAAGATTCGAGGGGCCGCGAGCAGTACTTC. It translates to CASSQDSRGREQYF.

This CDR3 is CASSLEAYGRGWNEQYF. DNA for the CDR3: TGTGCCAGCAGCTTGGAAGCTTACGGCAGGGGGTGGAACGAGCAGTACTTC. The chain combines TRBV5-5 with TRBJ2-7; 7 bases line up with TRBD1. The junction had 14 bases not matched to a gene; V was cut back by 0 bases and J by 5 bases. The CDR3 loop spans 17 amino acids. Germline V gene lookup returns CDR1 SGHKS and CDR2 YYEKEE (reference sequence).

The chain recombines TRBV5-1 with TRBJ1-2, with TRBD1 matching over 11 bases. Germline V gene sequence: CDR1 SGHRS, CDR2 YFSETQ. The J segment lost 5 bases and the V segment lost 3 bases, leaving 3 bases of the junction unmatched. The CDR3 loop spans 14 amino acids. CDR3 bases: TGCGCCAGCAGCTCCGGGACAGGGGGGTATGGCTACACCTTC. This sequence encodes CASSSGTGGYGYTF.

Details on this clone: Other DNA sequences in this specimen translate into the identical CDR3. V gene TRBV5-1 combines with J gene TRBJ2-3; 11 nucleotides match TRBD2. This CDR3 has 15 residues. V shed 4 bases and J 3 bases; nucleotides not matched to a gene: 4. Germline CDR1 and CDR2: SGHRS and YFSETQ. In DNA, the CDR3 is TGCGCCAGCAGCATAGCGGGGGGGCCGACAGATACGCAGTATTTT. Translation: CASSIAGGPTDTQYF. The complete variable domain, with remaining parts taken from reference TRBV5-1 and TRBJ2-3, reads KAGVTQTPRYLIKTRGQQVTLSCSPISGHRSVSWYQQTPGQGLQFLFEYFSETQRNKGNFPGRFSGRQFSNSRSEMNVSTLELGDSALYLCASSIAGGPTDTQYFGPGTRLTVL.

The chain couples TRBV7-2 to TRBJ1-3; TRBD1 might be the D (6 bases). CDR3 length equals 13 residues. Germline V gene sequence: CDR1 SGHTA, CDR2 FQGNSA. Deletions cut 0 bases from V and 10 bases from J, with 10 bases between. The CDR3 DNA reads TGTGCCAGCAGCTTAGCCGAGGGGGTGACCATATATTTT. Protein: CASSLAEGVTIYF.

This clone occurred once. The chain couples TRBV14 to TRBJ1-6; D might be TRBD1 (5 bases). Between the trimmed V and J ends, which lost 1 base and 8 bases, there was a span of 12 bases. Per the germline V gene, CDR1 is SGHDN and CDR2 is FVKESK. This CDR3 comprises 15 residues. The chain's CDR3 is CASSQVGRGHSPLHF. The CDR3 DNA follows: TGTGCCAGCAGCCAAGTAGGGAGGGGACATTCACCCCTCCACTTT.

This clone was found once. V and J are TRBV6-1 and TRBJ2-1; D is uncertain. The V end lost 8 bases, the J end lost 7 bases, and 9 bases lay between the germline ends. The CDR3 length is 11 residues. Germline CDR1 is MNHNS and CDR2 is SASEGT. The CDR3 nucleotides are TGTGCCAGCGGAACCTTGAATGAGCAGTTCTTC. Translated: CASGTLNEQFF.

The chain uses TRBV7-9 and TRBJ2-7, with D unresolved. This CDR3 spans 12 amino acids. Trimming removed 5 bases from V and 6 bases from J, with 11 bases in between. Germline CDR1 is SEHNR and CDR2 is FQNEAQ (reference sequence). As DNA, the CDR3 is TGTGCCAGCAGCCCGCCGGGTACCGAGCAGTACTTC. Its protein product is CASSPPGTEQYF.

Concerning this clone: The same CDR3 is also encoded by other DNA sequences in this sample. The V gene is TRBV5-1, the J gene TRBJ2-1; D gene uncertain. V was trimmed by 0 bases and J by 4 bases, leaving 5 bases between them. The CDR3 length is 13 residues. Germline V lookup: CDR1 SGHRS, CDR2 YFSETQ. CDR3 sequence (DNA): TGCGCCAGCAGCTTGGAGGTGTACAATGAGCAGTTCTTC. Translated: CASSLEVYNEQFF.

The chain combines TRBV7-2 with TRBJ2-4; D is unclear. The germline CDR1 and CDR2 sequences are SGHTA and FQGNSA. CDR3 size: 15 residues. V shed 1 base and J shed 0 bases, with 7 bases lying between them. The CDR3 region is CASSLGTLAKNIQYF. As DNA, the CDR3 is TGTGCCAGCAGCTTAGGGACCCTAGCCAAAAACATTCAGTACTTC.

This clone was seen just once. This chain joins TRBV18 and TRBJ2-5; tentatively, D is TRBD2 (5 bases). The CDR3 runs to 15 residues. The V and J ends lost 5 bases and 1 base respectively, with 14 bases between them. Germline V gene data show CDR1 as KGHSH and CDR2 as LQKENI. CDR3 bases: TGTGCCAGCTCATCAGTCGACGGGGTCCAAGAGACCCAGTACTTC. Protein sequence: CASSSVDGVQETQYF.

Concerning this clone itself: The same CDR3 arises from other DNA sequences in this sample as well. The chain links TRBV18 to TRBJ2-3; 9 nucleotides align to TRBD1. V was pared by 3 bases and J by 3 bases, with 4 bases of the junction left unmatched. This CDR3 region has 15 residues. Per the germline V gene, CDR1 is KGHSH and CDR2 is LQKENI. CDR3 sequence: CASSPGQGGTDTQYF. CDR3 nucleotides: TGTGCCAGCTCACCGGGACAGGGCGGGACAGATACGCAGTATTTT.

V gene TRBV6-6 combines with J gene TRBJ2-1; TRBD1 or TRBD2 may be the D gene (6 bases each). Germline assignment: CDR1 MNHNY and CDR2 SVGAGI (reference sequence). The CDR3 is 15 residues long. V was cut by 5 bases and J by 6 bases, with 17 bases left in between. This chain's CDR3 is CASSRPGAIGNEQFF. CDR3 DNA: TGTGCCAGCAGTCGACCGGGGGCGATCGGCAATGAGCAGTTCTTC.